This TCR beta chain was identified in a study of identical twins. Trimming took 6 bases from V and 6 from J, leaving 21 bases between them. The CDR3 runs to 15 residues. Per the germline V gene, CDR1 is DFQATT and CDR2 is SNEGSKA (reference sequence). From the 5' RACE reads, TCRdb called clonotypes with MiXCR, one entry per CDR3 protein. The data hold fewer than 900,000 distinct CDR3 sequences, with 21% observed a single time. This clonotype was picked up a small number of times. A further study also used this sample, focusing on T cells expressing NK-cell markers.

The chain joins TRBV20-1 to TRBJ2-1; D is possibly TRBD2 (6 bases). The sequence was collected from a woman under 30 in good health. The sequenced sample was PBMCs. Here the CDR3 DNA reads TGCAGTGCCTCCCCCGGGACTCGCCGAGGCAATGAGCAGTTCTTC. Translating it yields CSASPGTRRGNEQFF.